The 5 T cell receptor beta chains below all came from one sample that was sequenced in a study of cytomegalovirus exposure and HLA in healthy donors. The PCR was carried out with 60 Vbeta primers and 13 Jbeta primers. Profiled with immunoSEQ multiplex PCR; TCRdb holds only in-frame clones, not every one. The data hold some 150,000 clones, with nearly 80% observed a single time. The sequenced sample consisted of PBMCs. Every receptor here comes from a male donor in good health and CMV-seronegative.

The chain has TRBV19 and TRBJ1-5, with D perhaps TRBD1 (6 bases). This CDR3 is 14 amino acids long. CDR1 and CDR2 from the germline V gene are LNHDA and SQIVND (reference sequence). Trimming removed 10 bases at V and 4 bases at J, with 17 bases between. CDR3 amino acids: CATDDRFGNQPQHF. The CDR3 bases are TGTGCCACCGATGACAGGTTCGGAAATCAGCCCCAGCATTTT.

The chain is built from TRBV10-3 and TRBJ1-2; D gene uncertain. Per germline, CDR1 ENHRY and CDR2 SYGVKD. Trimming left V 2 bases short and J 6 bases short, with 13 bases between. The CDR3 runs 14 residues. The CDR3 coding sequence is TGTGCCATCAGTGAGGGCACCGAGGGAGATGGCTACACCTTC. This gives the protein CAISEGTEGDGYTF.

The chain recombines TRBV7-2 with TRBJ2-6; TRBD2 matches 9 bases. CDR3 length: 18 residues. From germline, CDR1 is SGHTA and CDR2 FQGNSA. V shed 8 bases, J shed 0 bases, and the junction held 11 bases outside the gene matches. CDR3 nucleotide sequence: TGTGCCAGCTGCGGGAGGGGAGGGGCTAGCTCTGGGGCCAACGTCCTGACTTTC. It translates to CASCGRGGASSGANVLTF. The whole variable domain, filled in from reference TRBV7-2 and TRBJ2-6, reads GAGVSQSPSNKVTEKGKDVELRCDPISGHTALYWYRQSLGQGLEFLIYFQGNSAPDKSGLPSDRFSAERTGGSVSTLTIQRTQQEDSAVYLCASCGRGGASSGANVLTFGAGSRLTVL.

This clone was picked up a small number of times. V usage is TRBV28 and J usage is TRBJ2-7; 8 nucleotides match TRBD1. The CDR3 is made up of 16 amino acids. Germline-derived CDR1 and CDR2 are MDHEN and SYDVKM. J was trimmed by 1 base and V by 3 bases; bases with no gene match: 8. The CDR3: CASSFPRDRRSYEQYF. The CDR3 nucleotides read TGTGCCAGCAGTTTCCCCCGGGACAGGCGTTCCTACGAGCAGTACTTC.

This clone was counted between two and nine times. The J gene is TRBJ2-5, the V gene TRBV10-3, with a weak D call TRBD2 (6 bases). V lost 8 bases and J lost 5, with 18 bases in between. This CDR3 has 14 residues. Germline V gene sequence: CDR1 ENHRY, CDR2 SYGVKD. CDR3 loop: CAIAGGGQEETQYF. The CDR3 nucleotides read TGTGCCATCGCCGGGGGTGGCCAGGAGGAGACCCAGTACTTC.